The T cell receptor beta chain described here comes from a study of breast tumors, draining lymph nodes, adjacent tissues. General study results and limits: The lymph node origin of tumor T cells was framed as consistent with a hypothesis, not demonstrated. Most tumor T cells seemingly derive from lymph node, then expand in tumor. Tumor repertoires ranked between lymph nodes and nontumor tissue in diversity, with V and J gene preferences. Luminal-like breast cancer showed significantly greater tumor-nontumor repertoire similarity than basal-like breast cancer did.

This clonotype was recorded many times. What it binds is not known. Breast cancer patients provided tissue from their axillary draining lymph nodes. MiXCR, run by TCRdb on the multiplex PCR reads, gives a single entry per CDR3 protein. Of roughly 130,000 distinct CDR3 sequences in the sample, around a third were seen once. The source material was axillary lymph node tissue. This TCR was recovered from a female donor with breast cancer. Some clones in this sample may be carry-over from other donors' samples.

CDR3 DNA sequence: TGTGCCTGGAGTAACTGGGACGGGCATAATTCACCCCTCCACTTT. Its translation: CAWSNWDGHNSPLHF. The rearrangement joins TRBV30 to TRBJ1-6; tentative D call: TRBD1 (5 bases). With 2 bases removed from V and 5 bases from J, the gap between germline ends came to 13 bases. This CDR3 has 15 residues. Germline V gene sequence: CDR1 GTSNPN, CDR2 SVGIG (reference sequence). Together with reference TRBV30 and TRBJ1-6, the CDR3 gives the full variable domain: SQTIHQWPATLVQPVGSPLSLECTVEGTSNPNLYWYRQAAGRGLQLLFYSVGIGQISSEVPQNLSASRPQDRQFILSSKKLLLSDSGFYLCAWSNWDGHNSPLHFGNGTRLTVT.